This T cell receptor (beta chain) came from a study of shared clonotypes between healthy human individuals. Comments on this clone: Its antigen is not identified.

Sequenced by immunoSEQ multiplex PCR; TCRdb stores in-frame clones only, minus some. This table has about 1.5 million clones, roughly 95% appearing once. Points from the study as a whole: Rarefaction demonstrated incomplete sorted-subset sequencing despite large depth.

V was trimmed by 3 bases and J by 0 bases, leaving 12 bases between them. The CDR3 contains 16 residues. Per the germline V gene, CDR1 is LNHDA and CDR2 is SQIVND (reference sequence). The CD4+ fraction was divided into a CD45RA+ naive subset and a CD45RA-negative memory subset. The TCR sequence derives from a man between 25 and 39 years old in good health. This chain joins TRBV19 and TRBJ1-5, with D possibly being TRBD1 (6 bases). The sequencing input was naive CD4+ T cells sorted from blood. Subset here: CD45RA+ positively selected. CDR3 in amino acids: CASSMGRGYSNQPQHF. DNA of the CDR3: TGTGCCAGTAGTATGGGCAGGGGATATAGCAATCAGCCCCAGCATTTT.